Listed below are T cell receptor beta chains from one sample, sequenced in a study of cytomegalovirus exposure and HLA in healthy donors. The assay was immunoSEQ multiplex PCR, and TCRdb's table has in-frame clones only and misses some. The top ten clones hold 0.38% of a sample with about 160,000 clones, 84% of them seen once. The sample consisted of PBMCs. The receptors stem from a boy between 2 and 15 years old in good health and CMV-seronegative. The CDR3 runs from the conserved cysteine through the conserved F or W. D genes are given only for firm matches. Only part of the rows carry a size: once, few, many, or a class if the clone is expanded.

j_call v_call d_call clone_size cdr3_nt cdr3_aa
TRBJ2-7 TRBV7-2 NA NA TGTGCCAGCAGCTTAGGGGGCAGCCCCTACGAGCAGTACTTC CASSLGGSPYEQYF
TRBJ1-5 TRBV19 NA NA TGTGCCAGTAGTATAACTGACATCAATCAGCCCCAGCATTTT CASSITDINQPQHF
TRBJ1-1 TRBV7-3 NA NA TGTGCCAGCAGCTTAGGCCGGCTGACTATGAACACTGAAGCTTTCTTT CASSLGRLTMNTEAFF
TRBJ2-3 TRBV4-1 NA NA TGCGCCAGCAGCCCCCGCCCGGGCACAGATACGCAGTATTTT CASSPRPGTDTQYF
TRBJ1-4 TRBV4-1 TRBD1 few TGCGCCAGCAGCCAAGATCCCAGGGGGGTTGAGTTTGAAAAACTGTTTTTT CASSQDPRGVEFEKLFF
TRBJ2-5 TRBV5-1 NA once TGCGCCAGCAGCTCGGAAGGGGGAGGGCTTGGAACCCAGTACTTC CASSSEGGGLGTQYF
TRBJ1-2 TRBV4-1 NA NA TGCGCCAGCAGCCAAGACACGGCTCCCGGGGAAGGCTACACCTTC CASSQDTAPGEGYTF
TRBJ1-1 TRBV12-5 TRBD1 once TGTGCTAGTGGTTACCCCTGGACAGGGCGGAACACTGGAGCTTTCTTT CASGYPWTGRNTGAFF
TRBJ2-7 TRBV20-1 NA NA TGCAGTGCTCCCAGGGGTCACGAGCAGTACTTC CSAPRGHEQYF
TRBJ2-1 TRBV7-8 TRBD2 NA TGTGCCAGCAGCCCGGAGCGGGAGGCCGTGTACAATGAGCAGTTCTTC CASSPEREAVYNEQFF
TRBJ2-7 TRBV19 NA NA TGTGCCAGTAGTATAAACTCCAGGGGGGCCTACGAGCAGTACTTC CASSINSRGAYEQYF
TRBJ2-3 TRBV19 NA few TGTGCCAGTAGTATCGCGGGCCCCAGCACAGATACGCAGTATTTT CASSIAGPSTDTQYF
TRBJ2-7 TRBV7-9 TRBD1 NA TGTGCCAGCAGCCCGGGACAGCCTTTCGAGCAGTACTTC CASSPGQPFEQYF
TRBJ2-7 TRBV29-1 TRBD2 NA TGCAGCGCTCTTAAGACTAGCGGGAGGTCCTCCTACGAGCAGTACTTC CSALKTSGRSSYEQYF
TRBJ2-6 TRBV4-2 NA NA TGTGCCAGCAGCCGTCAGGGCGATGGGGCCAACGTCCTGACTTTC CASSRQGDGANVLTF
TRBJ2-7 TRBV18 TRBD2 NA TGTGCCAGCTCACCCGGACTAGCGGGAGTCCCCGAGCAGTACTTC CASSPGLAGVPEQYF
TRBJ1-1 TRBV7-9 NA NA TGTGCCAGCAGCTTAGATAGGGGCTTGAACACTGAAGCTTTCTTT CASSLDRGLNTEAFF
TRBJ2-1 TRBV4-1 NA NA TGCGCCAGCAGCCAAGGGGCTGCCTTCTCCTACAATGAGCAGTTCTTC CASSQGAAFSYNEQFF